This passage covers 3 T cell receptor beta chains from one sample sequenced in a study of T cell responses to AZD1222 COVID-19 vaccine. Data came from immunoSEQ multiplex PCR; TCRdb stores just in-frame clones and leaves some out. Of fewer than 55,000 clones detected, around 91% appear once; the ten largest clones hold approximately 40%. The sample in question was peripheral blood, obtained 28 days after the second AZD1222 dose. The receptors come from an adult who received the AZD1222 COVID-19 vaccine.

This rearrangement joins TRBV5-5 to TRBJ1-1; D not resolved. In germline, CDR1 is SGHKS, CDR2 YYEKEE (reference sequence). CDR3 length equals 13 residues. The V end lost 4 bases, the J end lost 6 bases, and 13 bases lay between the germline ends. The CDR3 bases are TGTGCCAGCAGCCGTTCGCAGTGGGCTGAAGCTTTCTTT. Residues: CASSRSQWAEAFF.

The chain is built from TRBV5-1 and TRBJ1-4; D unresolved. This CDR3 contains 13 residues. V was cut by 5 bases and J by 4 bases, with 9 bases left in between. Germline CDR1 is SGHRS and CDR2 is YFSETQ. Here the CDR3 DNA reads TGCGCCAGCAGGCGGGCCGATAATGAAAAACTGTTTTTT. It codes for CASRRADNEKLFF. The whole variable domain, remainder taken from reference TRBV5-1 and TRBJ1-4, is KAGVTQTPRYLIKTRGQQVTLSCSPISGHRSVSWYQQTPGQGLQFLFEYFSETQRNKGNFPGRFSGRQFSNSRSEMNVSTLELGDSALYLCASRRADNEKLFFGSGTQLSVL.

CDR3 amino acids: CASILGPTGTGGARSNQPQHF. The CDR3 nucleotides are TGTGCCAGTATTCTAGGCCCCACCGGGACAGGGGGCGCAAGGAGCAATCAGCCCCAGCATTTT. V gene TRBV19 combines with J gene TRBJ1-5; 12 bases are shared with TRBD1. CDR1 and CDR2 from the germline V gene are LNHDA and SQIVND (reference sequence). The CDR3 has 21 amino acids. The junction had 20 bases not matched to a gene; V was cut back by 7 bases and J by 1 base.